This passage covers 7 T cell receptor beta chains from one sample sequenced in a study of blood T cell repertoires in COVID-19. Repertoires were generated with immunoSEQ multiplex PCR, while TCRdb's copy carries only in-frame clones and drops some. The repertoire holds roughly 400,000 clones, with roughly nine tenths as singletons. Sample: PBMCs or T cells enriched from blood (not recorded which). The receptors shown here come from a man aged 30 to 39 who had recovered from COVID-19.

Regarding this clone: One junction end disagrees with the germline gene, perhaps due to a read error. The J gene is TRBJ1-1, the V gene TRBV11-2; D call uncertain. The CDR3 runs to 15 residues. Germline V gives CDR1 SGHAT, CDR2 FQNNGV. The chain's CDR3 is CASSLDGRMNTEAFF. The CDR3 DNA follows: TGTGCCAGCAGCCTAGACGGGAGGATGAACACTGAAGCTTTCTTT.

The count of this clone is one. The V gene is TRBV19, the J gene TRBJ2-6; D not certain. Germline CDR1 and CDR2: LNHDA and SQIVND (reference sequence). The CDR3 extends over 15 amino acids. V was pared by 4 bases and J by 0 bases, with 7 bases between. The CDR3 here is CASSNAISGANVLTF. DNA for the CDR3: TGTGCCAGTAGTAATGCGATCTCTGGGGCCAACGTCCTGACTTTC.

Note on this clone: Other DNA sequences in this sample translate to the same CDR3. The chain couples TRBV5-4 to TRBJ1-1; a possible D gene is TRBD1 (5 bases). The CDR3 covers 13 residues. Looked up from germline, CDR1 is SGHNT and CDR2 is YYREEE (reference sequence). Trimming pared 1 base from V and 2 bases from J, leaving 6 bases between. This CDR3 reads CASSLQGNTEAFF. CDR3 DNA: TGTGCCAGCAGCTTGCAGGGAAACACTGAAGCTTTCTTT.

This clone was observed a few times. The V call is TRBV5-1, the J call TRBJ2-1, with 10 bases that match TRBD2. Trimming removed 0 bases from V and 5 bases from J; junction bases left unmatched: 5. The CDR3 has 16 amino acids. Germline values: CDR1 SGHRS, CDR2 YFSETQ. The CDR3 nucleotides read TGCGCCAGCAGCTTGGATCCCCTAGCGGGGGACAATGAGCAGTTCTTC. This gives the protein CASSLDPLAGDNEQFF. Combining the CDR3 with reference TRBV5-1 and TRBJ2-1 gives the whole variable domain KAGVTQTPRYLIKTRGQQVTLSCSPISGHRSVSWYQQTPGQGLQFLFEYFSETQRNKGNFPGRFSGRQFSNSRSEMNVSTLELGDSALYLCASSLDPLAGDNEQFFGPGTRLTVL.

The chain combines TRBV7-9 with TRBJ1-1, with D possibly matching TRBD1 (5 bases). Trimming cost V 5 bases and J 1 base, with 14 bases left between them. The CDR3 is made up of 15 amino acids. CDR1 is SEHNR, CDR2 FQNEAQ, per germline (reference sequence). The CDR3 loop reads CASSQKSTANTEAFF. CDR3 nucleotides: TGTGCCAGCAGCCAGAAATCGACAGCGAACACTGAAGCTTTCTTT.

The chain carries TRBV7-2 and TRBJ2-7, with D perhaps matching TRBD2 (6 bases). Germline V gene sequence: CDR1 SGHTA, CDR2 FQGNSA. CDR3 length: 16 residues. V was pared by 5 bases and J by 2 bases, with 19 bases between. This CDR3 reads CASSVATGLQTYEQYF. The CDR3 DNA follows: TGTGCCAGCAGCGTCGCGACGGGACTCCAGACCTACGAGCAGTACTTC.

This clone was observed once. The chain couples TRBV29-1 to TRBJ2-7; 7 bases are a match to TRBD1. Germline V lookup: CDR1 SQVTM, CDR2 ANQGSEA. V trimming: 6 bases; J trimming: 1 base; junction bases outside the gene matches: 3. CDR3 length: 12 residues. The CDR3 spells CSVGTASYEQYF. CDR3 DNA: TGCAGCGTCGGGACAGCGTCCTACGAGCAGTACTTC.